This T cell receptor beta chain was obtained from a study of T cell repertoires in cytomegalovirus infection. Turning to the study itself: Public signatures in TCR beta pointed to CMV infection and matching HLA type.

In germline, CDR1 is MNHEY, CDR2 SMNVEV (reference sequence). The CDR3 loop spans 15 amino acids. With 5 bases removed from V and 4 bases from J, the gap between germline ends came to 18 bases. A few counts support this clonotype. The antigen remains undetermined. TCRdb analysed the reads with MiXCR anew, one entry per CDR3 protein. The sample contains about 900,000 distinct CDR3 sequences, 30% to 40% of which appear only once. Findings and caveats of the study: CMV carriers having the relevant HLA were flagged by cumulative public TCR beta family frequency. The ex vivo response showed dominance by HLA-C-restricted CMV-specific TCR beta clonotypes.

The origin of this receptor is a human donor in good health (CMV status not recorded). Some clones in this sample may be carry-over from other donors' samples. This chain links TRBV27 with TRBJ2-7; a weak D match, TRBD1 (6 bases). The specimen was cultured CD8+ T cells from PBMCs, collected from culture after CMV antigen stimulation. CDR3 in DNA: TGTGCCAGCAGTCCACGGACAGATGGAAGGTACGAGCAGTACTTC. The encoded protein is CASSPRTDGRYEQYF.